Sequencing of this T cell receptor beta chain was carried out in a study of OX40 agonist ivuxolimab in advanced cancers. Overall study: Participants could have had prior anti-PD-1, anti-PD-L1 or anti-CTLA-4 therapy, and around 40% had some.

Germline loops: CDR1 SSHAT, CDR2 FNYEAQ (reference sequence). This CDR3 has 19 amino acids. V lost 1 base, J lost 1 base, and 8 bases stayed unmatched. Profiling relied on immunoSEQ multiplex PCR, and the TCRdb table lists in-frame clones only, not all of them. The table lists some 72,000 clones, approximately 90% of them singletons. The V gene is TRBV7-7, the J gene TRBJ2-6; 9 nucleotides line up with TRBD1. The TCR comes from an adult with an advanced solid tumor such as melanoma, head and neck, liver or kidney cancer. This specimen was CD4+ or CD8+ T cells sorted from blood, taken in a trial of the OX40 agonist ivuxolimab. This CDR3 reads CASSLGPGQGQSGANVLTF. The CDR3 nucleotides read TGTGCCAGCAGCTTAGGGCCGGGACAGGGCCAATCTGGGGCCAACGTCCTGACTTTC.